This T cell receptor beta chain is from a study of blood T cell repertoires in COVID-19. Study summary: Some COVID-19 samples were acute and others convalescent; all came from the United States, Italy and Spain. Sample material is recorded as cDNA or gDNA derived from T cells, B-cell-depleted T cells, or PBMCs.

Authors' methods: Amplifying reference gene primers gave estimates of nucleated cell counts. Using immunoSEQ multiplex PCR, the repertoire was profiled, and TCRdb retains in-frame clones only, with some absent. The DNA gave D and trimming, while V, J and clone size come from that table. The top ten hold 20% to 25% of the sample, which has roughly 88,000 clones, approximately 70% seen once. The CDR3 extends over 15 amino acids. The ends lost 1 base at V and 4 bases at J; junction bases unmatched: 4. The germline V gene encodes CDR1 SGHRS and CDR2 YFSETQ. What was sequenced was peripheral blood. The source is an older woman in a cohort sampled during active or convalescent COVID-19. V is TRBV5-1 and J is TRBJ2-2; 7 bases are shared with TRBD1. The CDR3 loop reads CASSLTSGGTGELFF. The CDR3, as DNA: TGCGCCAGCAGCTTGACCTCAGGGGGCACCGGGGAGCTGTTTTTT. The full variable domain, with the rest looked up from reference TRBV5-1 and TRBJ2-2, is KAGVTQTPRYLIKTRGQQVTLSCSPISGHRSVSWYQQTPGQGLQFLFEYFSETQRNKGNFPGRFSGRQFSNSRSEMNVSTLELGDSALYLCASSLTSGGTGELFFGEGSRLTVL.